The rows below give T cell receptor beta chains drawn from one sample of a study of blood T cell repertoires in COVID-19. Only in-frame clones appear in the TCRdb table, and some are missing; sequencing was by immunoSEQ multiplex PCR. This table has hundreds of thousands of clones, around 89% appearing once. Sequencing was performed on peripheral blood. The source of these receptors is an older woman with acute or convalescent COVID-19. CDR3s include the opening cysteine and the closing phenylalanine or tryptophan. Fields, in order: D gene, V gene, J gene, clone size, CDR3 protein, CDR3 DNA. D genes are given only for firm matches. A clone size is listed for some rows: how often the clone was seen (once, few, many), or a class if it is expanded.

>TRBD2|TRBV7-9|TRBJ2-7|-
CASSFLAGLTSYEQYF
TGTGCCAGCAGCTTTTTGGCGGGACTAACCTCCTACGAGCAGTACTTC
>TRBD1|TRBV7-2|TRBJ1-1|-
CASSSFDRVNTEAFF
TGTGCCAGCAGTTCCTTCGACAGGGTGAACACTGAAGCTTTCTTT
>-|TRBV6-5|TRBJ1-4|-
CASSYYVGKGEKLFF
TGTGCCAGCAGTTATTACGTCGGGAAGGGTGAAAAACTGTTTTTT
>-|TRBV29-1|TRBJ1-4|-
CSVEIPFPRDKEKLFF
TGCAGCGTTGAGATTCCCTTCCCCAGGGATAAAGAAAAACTGTTTTTT
>-|TRBV25-1|TRBJ1-1|-
CASRETTRGTEAFF
TGTGCCAGCCGAGAGACGACGAGGGGGACTGAAGCTTTCTTT
>-|TRBV28|TRBJ1-5|-
CASSLDRSQAPSRVNQPQHF
TGTGCCAGCAGTTTAGATCGCTCGCAGGCGCCAAGTCGAGTCAATCAGCCCCAGCATTTT
>-|TRBV3-1/TRBV3-2|TRBJ1-5|-
CASSHRASNQPQHF
TGTGCCAGCAGCCATCGCGCCAGCAATCAGCCCCAGCATTTT
>-|TRBV11-2|TRBJ2-7|-
CASSPGLRTDYEQYF
TGTGCCAGCAGCCCCGGACTACGAACGGACTACGAGCAGTACTTC
>TRBD2|TRBV4-3|TRBJ2-1|-
CASSQDLQAGVHLGGSYNEQFF
TGCGCCAGCAGCCAAGATCTTCAAGCGGGAGTCCATCTAGGAGGGTCCTACAATGAGCAGTTCTTC
>TRBD1|TRBV18|TRBJ1-2|once
CASSAGQGVYGYTF
TGTGCCAGCTCGGCGGGACAGGGGGTCTATGGCTACACCTTC
>TRBD2|TRBV3-1/TRBV3-2|TRBJ2-1|-
CASSPTGTSGGMSEQFF
TGTGCCAGCAGCCCAACCGGGACTAGCGGGGGTATGAGTGAGCAGTTCTTC
>-|TRBV3-1/TRBV3-2|TRBJ2-2|-
CASSRGDGANTGELFF
TGTGCCAGCAGCCGCGGGGACGGGGCGAACACCGGGGAGCTGTTTTTT
>TRBD1|TRBV7-6|TRBJ2-2|-
CASSSGQGNTGELFF
TGTGCCAGCAGCTCCGGACAGGGGAATACCGGGGAGCTGTTTTTT
>TRBD1|TRBV6-5|TRBJ1-1|-
CASTFWTGRNTEAFF
TGTGCCAGCACCTTCTGGACAGGCCGGAACACTGAAGCTTTCTTT
>TRBD2|TRBV28|TRBJ2-7|-
CASRGGSYAGEQYF
TGTGCCAGCAGAGGCGGGAGCTACGCTGGCGAGCAGTACTTC
>-|TRBV7-9|TRBJ1-1|-
CASSAPGVLVGEAFF
TGTGCCAGCAGCGCCCCAGGGGTGTTGGTAGGGGAAGCTTTCTTT
>-|TRBV9|TRBJ1-3|few
CASSVGGLRSGNTIYF
TGTGCCAGCAGCGTAGGGGGGCTGCGCTCTGGAAACACCATATATTTT
>-|TRBV7-8|TRBJ1-1|-
CASSRSGLERTEAFF
TGTGCCAGCAGCCGAAGTGGGTTGGAGAGGACTGAAGCTTTCTTT
>TRBD2|TRBV6-6|TRBJ2-3|-
CASIGRVAGGPDTQYF
TGTGCCAGCATAGGTCGGGTAGCGGGAGGCCCAGATACGCAGTATTTT